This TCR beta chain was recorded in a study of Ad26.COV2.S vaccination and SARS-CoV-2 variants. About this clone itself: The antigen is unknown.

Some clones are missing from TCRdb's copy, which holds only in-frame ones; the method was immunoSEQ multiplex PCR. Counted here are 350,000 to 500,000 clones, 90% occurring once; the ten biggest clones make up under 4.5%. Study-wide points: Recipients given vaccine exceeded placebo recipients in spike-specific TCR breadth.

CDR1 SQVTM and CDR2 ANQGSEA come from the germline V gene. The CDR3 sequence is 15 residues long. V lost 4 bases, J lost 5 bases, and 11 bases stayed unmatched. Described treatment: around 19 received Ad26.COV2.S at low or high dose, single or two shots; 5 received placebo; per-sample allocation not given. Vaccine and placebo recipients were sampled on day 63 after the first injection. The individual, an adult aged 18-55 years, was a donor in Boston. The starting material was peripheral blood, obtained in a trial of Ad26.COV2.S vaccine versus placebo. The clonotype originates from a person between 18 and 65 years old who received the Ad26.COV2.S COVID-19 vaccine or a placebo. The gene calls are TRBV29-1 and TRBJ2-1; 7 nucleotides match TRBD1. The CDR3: CSVGLLDRFNNEQFF. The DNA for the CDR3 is TGCAGCGTTGGTCTCCTGGACAGGTTTAACAATGAGCAGTTCTTC.